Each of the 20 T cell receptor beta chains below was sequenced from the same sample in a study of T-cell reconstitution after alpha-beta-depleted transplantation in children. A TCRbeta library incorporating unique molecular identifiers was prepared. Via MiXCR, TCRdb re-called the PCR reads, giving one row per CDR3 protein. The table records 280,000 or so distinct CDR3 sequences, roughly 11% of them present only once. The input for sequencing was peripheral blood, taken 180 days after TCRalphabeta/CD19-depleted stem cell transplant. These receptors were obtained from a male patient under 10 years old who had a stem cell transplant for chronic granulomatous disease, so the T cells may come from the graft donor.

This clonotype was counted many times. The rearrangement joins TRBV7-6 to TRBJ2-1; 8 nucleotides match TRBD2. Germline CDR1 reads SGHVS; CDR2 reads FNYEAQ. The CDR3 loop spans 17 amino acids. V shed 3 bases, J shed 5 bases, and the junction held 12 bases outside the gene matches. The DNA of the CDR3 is TGTGCCAGCAGCTTCGCTTATAGAGCGGGAGCGAACAATGAGCAGTTCTTC. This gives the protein CASSFAYRAGANNEQFF.

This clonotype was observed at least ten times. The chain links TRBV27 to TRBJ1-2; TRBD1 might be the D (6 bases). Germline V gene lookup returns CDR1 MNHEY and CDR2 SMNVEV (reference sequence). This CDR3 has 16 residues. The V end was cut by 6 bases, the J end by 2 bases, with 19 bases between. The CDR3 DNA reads TGTGCCAGCAGCCCCGGGCAGGGGCTTACGAACTATGGCTACACCTTC. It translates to CASSPGQGLTNYGYTF.

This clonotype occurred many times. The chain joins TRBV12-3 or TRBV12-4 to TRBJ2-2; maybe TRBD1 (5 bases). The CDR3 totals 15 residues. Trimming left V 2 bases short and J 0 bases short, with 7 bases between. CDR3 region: CASSLYRPNTGELFF. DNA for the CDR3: TGTGCCAGCAGTTTATACAGGCCGAACACCGGGGAGCTGTTTTTT.

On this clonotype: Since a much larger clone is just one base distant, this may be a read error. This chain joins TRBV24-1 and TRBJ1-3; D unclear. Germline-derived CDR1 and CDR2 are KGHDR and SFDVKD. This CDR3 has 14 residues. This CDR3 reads CATSDPNSGNTISF. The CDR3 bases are TGTGCCACCAGTGATCCCAACAGCGGAAACACCATATCTTTT.

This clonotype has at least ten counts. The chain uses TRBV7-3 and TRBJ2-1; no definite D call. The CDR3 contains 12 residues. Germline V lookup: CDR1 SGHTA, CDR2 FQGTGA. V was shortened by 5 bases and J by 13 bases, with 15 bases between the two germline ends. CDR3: CASSDGVSSQFF. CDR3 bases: TGTGCCAGCAGCGATGGGGTCAGCTCCCAGTTCTTC.

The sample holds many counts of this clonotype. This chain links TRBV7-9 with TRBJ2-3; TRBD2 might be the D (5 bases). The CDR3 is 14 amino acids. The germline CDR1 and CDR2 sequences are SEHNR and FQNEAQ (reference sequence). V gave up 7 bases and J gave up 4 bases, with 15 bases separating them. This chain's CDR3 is CASKRPGIPDTQYF. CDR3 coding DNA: TGTGCCAGCAAGCGGCCAGGAATCCCAGATACGCAGTATTTT.

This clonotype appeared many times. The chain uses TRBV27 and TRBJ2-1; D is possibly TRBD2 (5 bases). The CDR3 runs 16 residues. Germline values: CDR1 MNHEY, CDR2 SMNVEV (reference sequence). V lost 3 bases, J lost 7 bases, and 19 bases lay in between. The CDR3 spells CASSFLAPRAGNEQFF. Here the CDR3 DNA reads TGTGCCAGCAGTTTCTTGGCCCCTCGGGCGGGTAATGAGCAGTTCTTC.

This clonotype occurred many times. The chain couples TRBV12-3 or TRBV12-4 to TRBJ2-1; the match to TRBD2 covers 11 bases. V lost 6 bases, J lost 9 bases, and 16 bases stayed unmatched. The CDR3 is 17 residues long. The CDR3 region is CASSYSGETSGALEQFF. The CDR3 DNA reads TGTGCCAGCAGCTATTCGGGGGAGACTAGCGGGGCGCTTGAGCAGTTCTTC.

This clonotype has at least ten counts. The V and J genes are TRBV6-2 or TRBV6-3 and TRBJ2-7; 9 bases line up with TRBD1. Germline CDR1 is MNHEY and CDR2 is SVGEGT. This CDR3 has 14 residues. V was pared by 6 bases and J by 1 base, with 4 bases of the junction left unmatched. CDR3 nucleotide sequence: TGTGCCAGCAGCGGGACAGGGCGGTCCTACGAGCAGTACTTC. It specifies CASSGTGRSYEQYF.

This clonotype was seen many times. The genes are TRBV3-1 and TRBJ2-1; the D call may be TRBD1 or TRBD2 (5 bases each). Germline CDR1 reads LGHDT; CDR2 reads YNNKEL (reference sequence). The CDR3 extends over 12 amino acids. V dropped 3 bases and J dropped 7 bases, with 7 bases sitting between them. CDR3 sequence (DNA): TGTGCCAGCAGCCAGTGGGGGAATGAGCAGTTCTTC. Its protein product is CASSQWGNEQFF.

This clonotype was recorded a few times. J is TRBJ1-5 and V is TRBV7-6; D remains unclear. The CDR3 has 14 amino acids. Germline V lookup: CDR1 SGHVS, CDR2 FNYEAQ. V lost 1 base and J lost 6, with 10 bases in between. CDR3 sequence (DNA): TGTGCCAGCAGCTTAGGGTTGGGGAGTCAGCCCCAGCATTTT. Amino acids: CASSLGLGSQPQHF.

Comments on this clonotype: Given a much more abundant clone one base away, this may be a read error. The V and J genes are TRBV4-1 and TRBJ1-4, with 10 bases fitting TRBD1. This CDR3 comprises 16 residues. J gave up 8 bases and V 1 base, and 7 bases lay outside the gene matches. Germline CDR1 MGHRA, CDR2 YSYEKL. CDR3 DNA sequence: TGCGCCAGCAGCCAAGGGAACGGGACAGGGGACGAAAAACTGTTTTTT. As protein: CASSQGNGTGDEKLFF.

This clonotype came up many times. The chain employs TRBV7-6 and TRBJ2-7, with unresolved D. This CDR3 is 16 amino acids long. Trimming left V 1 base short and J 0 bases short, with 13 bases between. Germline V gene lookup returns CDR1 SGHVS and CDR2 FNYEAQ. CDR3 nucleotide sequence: TGTGCCAGCAGCTTAGGTGTAGGCTCCCTCTCCTACGAGCAGTACTTC. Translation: CASSLGVGSLSYEQYF.

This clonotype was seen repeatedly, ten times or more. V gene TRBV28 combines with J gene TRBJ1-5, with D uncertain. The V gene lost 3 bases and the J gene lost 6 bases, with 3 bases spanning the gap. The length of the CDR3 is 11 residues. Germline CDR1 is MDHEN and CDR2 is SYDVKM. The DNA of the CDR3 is TGTGCCAGCAGTTTCTCTCAGCCCCAGCATTTT. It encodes CASSFSQPQHF.

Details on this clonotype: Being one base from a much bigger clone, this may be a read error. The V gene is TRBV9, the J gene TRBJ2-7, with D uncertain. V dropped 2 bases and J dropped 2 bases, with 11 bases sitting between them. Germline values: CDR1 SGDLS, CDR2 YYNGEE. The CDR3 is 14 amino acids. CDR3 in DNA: TGTGCCAGCAGCGTTCACCACTTCACCTACGAGCAGTACTTC. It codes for CASSVHHFTYEQYF.

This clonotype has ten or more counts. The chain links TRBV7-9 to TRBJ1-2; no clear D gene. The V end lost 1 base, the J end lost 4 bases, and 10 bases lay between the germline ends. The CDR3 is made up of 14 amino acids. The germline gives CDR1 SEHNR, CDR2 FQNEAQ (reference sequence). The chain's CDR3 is CASSLVAGLYGYTF. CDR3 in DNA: TGTGCCAGCAGCTTAGTAGCAGGCCTCTATGGCTACACCTTC. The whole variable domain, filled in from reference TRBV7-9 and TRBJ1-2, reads DTGVSQNPRHKITKRGQNVTFRCDPISEHNRLYWYRQTLGQGPEFLTYFQNEAQLEKSRLLSDRFSAERPKGSFSTLEIQRTEQGDSAMYLCASSLVAGLYGYTFGSGTRLTVV.

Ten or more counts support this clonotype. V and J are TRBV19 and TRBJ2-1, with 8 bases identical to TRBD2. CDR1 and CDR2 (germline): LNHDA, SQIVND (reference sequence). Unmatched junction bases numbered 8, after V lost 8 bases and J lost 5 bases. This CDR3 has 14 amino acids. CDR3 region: CASRDMGLDNEQFF. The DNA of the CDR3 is TGTGCCAGTCGGGACATGGGACTAGACAATGAGCAGTTCTTC.

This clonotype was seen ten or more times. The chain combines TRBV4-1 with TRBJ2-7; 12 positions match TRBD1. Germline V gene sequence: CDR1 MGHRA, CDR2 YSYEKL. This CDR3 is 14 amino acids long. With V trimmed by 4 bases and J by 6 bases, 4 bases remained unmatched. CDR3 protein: CASSPGQGAGEQYF. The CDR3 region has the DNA TGCGCCAGCAGCCCGGGACAGGGGGCCGGCGAGCAGTACTTC.

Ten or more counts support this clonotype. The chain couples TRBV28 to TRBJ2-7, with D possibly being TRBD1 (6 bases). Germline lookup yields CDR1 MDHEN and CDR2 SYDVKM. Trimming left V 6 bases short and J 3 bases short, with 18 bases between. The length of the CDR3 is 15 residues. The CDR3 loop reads CASSPGQGWFYEQYF. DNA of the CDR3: TGTGCCAGCAGCCCAGGGCAGGGGTGGTTCTACGAGCAGTACTTC. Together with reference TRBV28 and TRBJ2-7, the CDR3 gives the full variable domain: DVKVTQSSRYLVKRTGEKVFLECVQDMDHENMFWYRQDPGLGLRLIYFSYDVKMKEKGDIPEGYSVSREKKERFSLILESASTNQTSMYLCASSPGQGWFYEQYFGPGTRLTVT.

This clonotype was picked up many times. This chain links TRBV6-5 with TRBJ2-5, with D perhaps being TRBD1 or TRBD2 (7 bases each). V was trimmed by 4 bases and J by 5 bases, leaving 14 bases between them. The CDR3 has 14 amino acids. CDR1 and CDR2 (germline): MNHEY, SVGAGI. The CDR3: CASSSPGGGETQYF. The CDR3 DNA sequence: TGTGCCAGCAGTTCTCCAGGGGGGGGTGAGACCCAGTACTTC.